Listed here are 2 T cell receptor beta chains from one sample, sequenced in a study of blood T cells in healthy people across ages. Next came a second PCR, run for about 6 to 11 cycles, which used a sample-barcoded 5' primer along with a J-beta primer mix. TCRdb reprocessed the 5' RACE reads with MiXCR, giving one entry per CDR3 protein. The sample has about 780,000 distinct CDR3 sequences, around two thirds seen once. The specimen sequenced was blood. Receptor source: a man aged 30-40 years in good health.

The V and J genes are TRBV20-1 and TRBJ2-7; TRBD2 matches 12 bases. V lost 7 bases and J lost 5; bases outside the gene matches: 12. The CDR3 is 15 residues long. Germline V lookup: CDR1 DFQATT, CDR2 SNEGSKA (reference sequence). The DNA of the CDR3 is TGCAGTGGCCTACGATCTAGCGGGAGGGCCCACGAGCAGTACTTC. This gives the protein CSGLRSSGRAHEQYF.

This chain uses TRBV19 with TRBJ2-5; weak D call: TRBD2 (6 bases). Between the trimmed V and J ends, which lost 2 bases and 2 bases, there was a span of 18 bases. The CDR3 totals 17 residues. CDR1 and CDR2 from the germline V gene are LNHDA and SQIVND (reference sequence). Here the CDR3 reads CASSILAGRGLQETQYF. CDR3 nucleotide sequence: TGTGCCAGTAGTATATTGGCGGGAAGGGGCTTACAAGAGACCCAGTACTTC.